This TCR beta chain was observed in a study of blood T cell repertoires in COVID-19. This clone was detected a few times. The method was immunoSEQ multiplex PCR; TCRdb's version includes in-frame clones alone and lacks a portion of them. The data hold around 160,000 clones, with more than 75% observed a single time. Seattle cases were enrolled at active infection and followed longitudinally. The CDR3 is made up of 17 amino acids. The germline gives CDR1 SGHVS, CDR2 FQNEAQ. V was cut by 1 base and J by 0 bases, with 13 bases left in between. The rearrangement uses TRBV7-8 and TRBJ1-3; D might be TRBD1 (6 bases). Sequencing used peripheral blood. The origin of this receptor is an older woman with COVID-19, enrolled during active disease. CDR3 sequence: CASSLVGQGLSGNTIYF. Written as DNA, the CDR3 is TGTGCCAGCAGCTTAGTGGGCCAGGGGCTCTCTGGAAACACCATATATTTT.